Sequencing of this TCR beta chain was carried out in a study of blood T cell repertoires in COVID-19. Study information: T cells, B-cell-depleted T cells, or PBMCs provided the cDNA or gDNA that served as material.

This clone has only one observation. The V and J ends lost 4 bases and 4 bases respectively, with 14 bases between them. The CDR3 sequence is 14 residues long. Germline values: CDR1 SGHRS, CDR2 YFSETQ. Profiling relied on immunoSEQ multiplex PCR, and the TCRdb table lists in-frame clones only, not all of them. The sample holds around 260,000 clones, 87% seen once. This chain connects TRBV5-1 to TRBJ1-1, with D maybe TRBD1 (6 bases). This receptor was taken from a woman aged 40-49 years who had recovered from COVID-19. Source material: peripheral blood. The CDR3, as DNA: TGCGCCAGCAGCGGGTCGGGCAGGGGCACTGAAGCTTTCTTT. Translating it yields CASSGSGRGTEAFF.